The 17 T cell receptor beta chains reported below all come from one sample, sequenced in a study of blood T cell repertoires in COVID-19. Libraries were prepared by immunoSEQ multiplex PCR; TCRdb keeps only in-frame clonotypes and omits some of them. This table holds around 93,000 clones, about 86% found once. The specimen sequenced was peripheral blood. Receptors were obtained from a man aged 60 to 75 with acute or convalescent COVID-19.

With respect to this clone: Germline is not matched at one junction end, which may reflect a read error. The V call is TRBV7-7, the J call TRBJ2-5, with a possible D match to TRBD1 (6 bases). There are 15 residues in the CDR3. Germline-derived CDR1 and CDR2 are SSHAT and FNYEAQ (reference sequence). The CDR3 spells CASSHDRSSQETQYF. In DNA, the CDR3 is TGTGCTAGCAGCCATGACAGGTCCTCCCAAGAGACCCAGTACTTC.

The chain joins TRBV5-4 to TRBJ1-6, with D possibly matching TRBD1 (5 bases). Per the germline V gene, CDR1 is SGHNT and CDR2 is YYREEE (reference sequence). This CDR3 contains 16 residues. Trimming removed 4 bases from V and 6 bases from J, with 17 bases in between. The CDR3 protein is CASSIFPGLSNSPLHF. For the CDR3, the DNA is TGTGCCAGCAGCATCTTTCCGGGACTGAGTAATTCACCCCTCCACTTT. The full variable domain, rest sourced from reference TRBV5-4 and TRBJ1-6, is ETGVTQSPTHLIKTRGQQVTLRCSSQSGHNTVSWYQQALGQGPQFIFQYYREEENGRGNFPPRFSGLQFPNYSSELNVNALELDDSALYLCASSIFPGLSNSPLHFGNGTRLTVT.

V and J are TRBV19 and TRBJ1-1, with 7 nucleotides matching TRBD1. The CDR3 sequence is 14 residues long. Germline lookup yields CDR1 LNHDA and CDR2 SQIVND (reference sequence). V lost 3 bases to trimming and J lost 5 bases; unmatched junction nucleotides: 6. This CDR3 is CASSMADRETEAFF. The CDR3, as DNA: TGTGCCAGTAGTATGGCCGACAGGGAAACTGAAGCTTTCTTT.

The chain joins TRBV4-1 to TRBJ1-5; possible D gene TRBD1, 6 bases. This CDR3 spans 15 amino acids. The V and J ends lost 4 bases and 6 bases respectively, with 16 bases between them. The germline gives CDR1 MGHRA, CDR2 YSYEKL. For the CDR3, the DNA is TGCGCCAGCAGCCCTCAGGTGGGGGCGGGTCAGCCCCAGCATTTT. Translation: CASSPQVGAGQPQHF.

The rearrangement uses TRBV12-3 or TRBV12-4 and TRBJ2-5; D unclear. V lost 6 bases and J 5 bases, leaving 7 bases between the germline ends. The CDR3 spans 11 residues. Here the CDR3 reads CASRERETQYF. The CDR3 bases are TGTGCCAGCAGGGAGAGGGAGACCCAGTACTTC.

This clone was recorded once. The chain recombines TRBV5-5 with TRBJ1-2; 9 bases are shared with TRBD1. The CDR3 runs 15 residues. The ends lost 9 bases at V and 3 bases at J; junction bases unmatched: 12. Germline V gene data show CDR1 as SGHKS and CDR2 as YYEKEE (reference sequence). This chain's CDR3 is CATQAYRGRDYGYTF. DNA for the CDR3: TGTGCCACCCAGGCCTACAGGGGGCGCGACTATGGCTACACCTTC.

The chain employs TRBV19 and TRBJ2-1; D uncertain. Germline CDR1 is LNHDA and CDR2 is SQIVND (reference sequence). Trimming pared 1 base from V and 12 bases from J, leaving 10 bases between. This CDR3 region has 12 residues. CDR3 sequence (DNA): TGTGCCAGTAGTATAGGAGCCGGTTTGCAGTTCTTC. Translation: CASSIGAGLQFF.

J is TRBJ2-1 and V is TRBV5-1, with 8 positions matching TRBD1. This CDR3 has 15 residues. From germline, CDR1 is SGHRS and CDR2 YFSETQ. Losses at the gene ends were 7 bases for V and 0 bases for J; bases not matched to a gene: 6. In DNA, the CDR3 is TGCGCCAGCGGACAGGGAGGAGGCTCCTACAATGAGCAGTTCTTC. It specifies CASGQGGGSYNEQFF.

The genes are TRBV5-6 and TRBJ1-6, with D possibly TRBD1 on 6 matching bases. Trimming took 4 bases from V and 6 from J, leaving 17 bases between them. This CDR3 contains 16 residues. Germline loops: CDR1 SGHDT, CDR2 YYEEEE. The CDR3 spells CASSPGGPLANSPLHF. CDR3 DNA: TGTGCCAGCAGCCCGGGGGGCCCCCTGGCTAATTCACCCCTCCACTTT.

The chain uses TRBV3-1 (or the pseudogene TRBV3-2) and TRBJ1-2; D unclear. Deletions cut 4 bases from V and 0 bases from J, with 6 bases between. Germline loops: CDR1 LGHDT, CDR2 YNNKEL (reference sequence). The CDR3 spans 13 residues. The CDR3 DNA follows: TGTGCCAGCAGCCCTGTCTCTAACTATGGCTACACCTTC. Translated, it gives CASSPVSNYGYTF.

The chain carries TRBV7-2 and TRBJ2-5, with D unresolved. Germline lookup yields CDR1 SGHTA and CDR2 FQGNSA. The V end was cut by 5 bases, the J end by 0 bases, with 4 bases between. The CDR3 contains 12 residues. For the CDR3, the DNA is TGTGCCAGCAGCCAAAACCAAGAGACCCAGTACTTC. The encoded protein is CASSQNQETQYF.

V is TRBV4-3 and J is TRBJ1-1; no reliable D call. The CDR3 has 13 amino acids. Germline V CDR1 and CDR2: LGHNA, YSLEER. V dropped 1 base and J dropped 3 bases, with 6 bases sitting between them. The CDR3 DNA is TGCGCCAGCAGCCAAGGGGCTTACACTGAAGCTTTCTTT. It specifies CASSQGAYTEAFF.

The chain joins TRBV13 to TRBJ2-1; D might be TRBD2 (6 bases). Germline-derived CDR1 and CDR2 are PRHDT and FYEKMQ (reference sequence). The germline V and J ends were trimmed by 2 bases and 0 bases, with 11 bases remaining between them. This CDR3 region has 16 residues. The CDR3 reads CASSLHGSNSYNEQFF. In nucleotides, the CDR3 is TGTGCCAGCAGCTTACACGGGAGTAACTCCTACAATGAGCAGTTCTTC.

In nucleotides, the CDR3 is TGTGCCAGCAGCCCAAGTGGGAGGGAGGCTTTCTTT. Translating it yields CASSPSGREAFF. The chain links TRBV7-9 to TRBJ1-1, with D unclear. V was shortened by 5 bases and J by 11 bases, with 15 bases between the two germline ends. CDR1 and CDR2 from the germline V gene are SEHNR and FQNEAQ (reference sequence). The CDR3 length is 12 residues.

The CDR3 protein is CASSPRGISGNTIYF. CDR3 sequence (DNA): TGTGCCAGCTCACCCAGGGGGATCTCCGGAAACACCATATATTTT. The V call is TRBV18, the J call TRBJ1-3; 7 positions agree with TRBD1. CDR3 length: 15 amino acids. CDR1 KGHSH and CDR2 LQKENI come from the germline V gene. Trimming at V came to 3 bases and at J to 4 bases, leaving 6 bases not matched to a gene.

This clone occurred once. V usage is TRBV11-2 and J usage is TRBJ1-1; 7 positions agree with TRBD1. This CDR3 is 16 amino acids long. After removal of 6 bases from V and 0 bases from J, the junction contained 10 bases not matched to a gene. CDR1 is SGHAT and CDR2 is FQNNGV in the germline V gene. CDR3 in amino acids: CASRLTPGTVNTEAFF. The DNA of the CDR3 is TGTGCCAGCAGACTAACACCCGGGACAGTGAACACTGAAGCTTTCTTT.

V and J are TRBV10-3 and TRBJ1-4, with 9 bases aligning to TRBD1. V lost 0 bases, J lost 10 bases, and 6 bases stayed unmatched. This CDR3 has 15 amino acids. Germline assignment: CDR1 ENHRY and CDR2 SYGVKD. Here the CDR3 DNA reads TGTGCCATCAGTGAGTCCGTGGGACAGGGCGGAAAACTGTTTTTT. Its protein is CAISESVGQGGKLFF.